Listed here are 8 T cell receptor beta chains from one sample, sequenced in a study of OX40 agonist ivuxolimab in advanced cancers. Assay: immunoSEQ multiplex PCR; the TCRdb copy retains only in-frame clones and omits some. The data hold about 80,000 clones, with more than 70% observed a single time. The sample in question was CD4+ or CD8+ T cells sorted from blood, obtained in a trial of the OX40 agonist ivuxolimab. The receptors were gathered from an adult with an advanced solid tumor such as melanoma, head and neck, liver or kidney cancer.

This clone was observed a single time. The chain carries TRBV19 and TRBJ2-7; TRBD2 might be the D (5 bases). Germline lookup yields CDR1 LNHDA and CDR2 SQIVND (reference sequence). This CDR3 contains 13 residues. Trimming removed 5 bases at V and 1 base at J, with 9 bases between. The CDR3 nucleotides read TGTGCCAGTAGTGCCCGGGAATCCTACGAGCAGTACTTC. Its protein is CASSARESYEQYF.

The CDR3 spells CASSFPSGQGAYEQYF. In nucleotides, the CDR3 is TGTGCCAGTAGTTTCCCCTCGGGACAGGGGGCCTACGAGCAGTACTTC. The genes are TRBV19 and TRBJ2-7; the match to TRBD1 covers 11 bases. The V gene's germline CDR1 is LNHDA and CDR2 SQIVND (reference sequence). With V trimmed by 5 bases and J by 2 bases, 8 bases remained unmatched. This CDR3 is 16 amino acids long.

The chain employs TRBV20-1 and TRBJ2-5; possibly TRBD1 or TRBD2 for D (5 bases each). The V gene lost 5 bases and the J gene lost 3 bases, with 7 bases spanning the gap. This CDR3 comprises 11 residues. CDR1 and CDR2 from the germline V gene are DFQATT and SNEGSKA (reference sequence). The CDR3 sequence: CSAEGKETQYF. CDR3 coding DNA: TGCAGTGCTGAGGGGAAAGAGACCCAGTACTTC.

The chain joins TRBV15 to TRBJ1-1; 9 bases agree with TRBD1. Germline V gives CDR1 LNHNV, CDR2 YYDKDF (reference sequence). Germline trimming cut 0 bases from V and 4 bases from J; bases unmatched to any gene: 9. CDR3 size: 17 residues. The CDR3 region has the DNA TGTGCCACCAGCAGAGAAGGCACAGGGGGCTCACGCACTGAAGCTTTCTTT. Its translation is CATSREGTGGSRTEAFF.

The rearrangement joins TRBV9 to TRBJ2-2; tentatively, D is TRBD2 (6 bases). The CDR3 runs 14 residues. V was shortened by 0 bases and J by 11 bases, with 14 bases between the two germline ends. The germline V gene encodes CDR1 SGDLS and CDR2 YYNGEE. CDR3: CASSVGLGGYELFF. Here the CDR3 DNA reads TGTGCCAGCAGCGTAGGTCTGGGAGGTTACGAGCTGTTTTTT.

The chain is built from TRBV7-9 and TRBJ2-1; D may be TRBD1 (5 bases). Germline CDR1 reads SEHNR; CDR2 reads FQNEAQ (reference sequence). The ends were cut back, 1 base at V and 4 bases at J, with 8 bases in the middle. CDR3 length: 14 amino acids. CDR3 region: CASSLGTLYNEQFF. CDR3 in DNA: TGTGCCAGCAGCTTAGGGACACTTTACAATGAGCAGTTCTTC.

The gene calls are TRBV19 and TRBJ1-2; no firm D call. The CDR3 is made up of 16 amino acids. The V end lost 5 bases, the J end lost 3 bases, and 19 bases lay between the germline ends. In germline, CDR1 is LNHDA, CDR2 SQIVND (reference sequence). CDR3 nucleotides: TGTGCCAGTAGTTCGTGGGGAACGGGAGCAGACTATGGCTACACCTTC. Its translation is CASSSWGTGADYGYTF.

The chain joins TRBV5-1 to TRBJ2-2; 7 nucleotides line up with TRBD2. The CDR3 totals 15 residues. The junction had 6 bases not matched to a gene; V was cut back by 4 bases and J by 3 bases. CDR1 and CDR2 from the germline V gene are SGHRS and YFSETQ. The CDR3 region is CASSPGGDDTGELFF. As DNA, the CDR3 is TGCGCCAGCAGCCCGGGGGGTGATGACACCGGGGAGCTGTTTTTT.